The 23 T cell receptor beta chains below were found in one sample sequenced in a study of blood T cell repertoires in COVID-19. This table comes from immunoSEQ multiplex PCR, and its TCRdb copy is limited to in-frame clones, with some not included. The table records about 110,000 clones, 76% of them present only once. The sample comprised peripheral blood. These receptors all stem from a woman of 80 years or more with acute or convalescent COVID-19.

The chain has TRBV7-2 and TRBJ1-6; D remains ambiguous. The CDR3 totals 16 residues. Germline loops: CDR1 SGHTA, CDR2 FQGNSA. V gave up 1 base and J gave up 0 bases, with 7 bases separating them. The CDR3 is CASSLGPSSYNSPLHF. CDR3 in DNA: TGTGCCAGCAGCTTAGGGCCAAGCTCCTATAATTCACCCCTCCACTTT.

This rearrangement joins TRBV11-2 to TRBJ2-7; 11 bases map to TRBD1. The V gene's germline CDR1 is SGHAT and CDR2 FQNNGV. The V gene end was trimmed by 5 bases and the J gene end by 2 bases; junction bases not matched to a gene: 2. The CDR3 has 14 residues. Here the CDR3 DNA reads TGTGCCAGCAGCGCGGGACAGGGGGCCTACGAGCAGTACTTC. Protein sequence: CASSAGQGAYEQYF.

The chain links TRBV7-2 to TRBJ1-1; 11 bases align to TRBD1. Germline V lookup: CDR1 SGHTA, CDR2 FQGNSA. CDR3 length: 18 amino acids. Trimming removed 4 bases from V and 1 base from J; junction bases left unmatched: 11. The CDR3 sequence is CASSSRTGGHLENTEAFF. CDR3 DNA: TGTGCCAGCAGCTCCCGGACAGGGGGCCATCTGGAGAACACTGAAGCTTTCTTT. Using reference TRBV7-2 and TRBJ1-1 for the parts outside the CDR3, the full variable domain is GAGVSQSPSNKVTEKGKDVELRCDPISGHTALYWYRQSLGQGLEFLIYFQGNSAPDKSGLPSDRFSAERTGGSVSTLTIQRTQQEDSAVYLCASSSRTGGHLENTEAFFGQGTRLTVV.

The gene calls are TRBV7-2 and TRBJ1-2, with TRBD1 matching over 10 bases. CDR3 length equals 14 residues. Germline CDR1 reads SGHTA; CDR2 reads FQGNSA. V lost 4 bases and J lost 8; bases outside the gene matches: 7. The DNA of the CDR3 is TGTGCCAGCAGCTCCGAGACAGGGGGCATAGGCTACACCTTC. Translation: CASSSETGGIGYTF. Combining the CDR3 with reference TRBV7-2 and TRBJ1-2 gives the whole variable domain GAGVSQSPSNKVTEKGKDVELRCDPISGHTALYWYRQSLGQGLEFLIYFQGNSAPDKSGLPSDRFSAERTGGSVSTLTIQRTQQEDSAVYLCASSSETGGIGYTFGSGTRLTVV.

For the CDR3, the DNA is TGCGCCAGCAGGTTCAGCGGGGGGGCCCGTGCAGATACGCAGTATTTT. Protein sequence: CASRFSGGARADTQYF. The V and J genes are TRBV5-1 and TRBJ2-3, with 10 nucleotides matching TRBD2. With 5 bases clipped from V and 4 bases from J, the junction kept 10 bases outside the gene matches. The CDR3 is 16 amino acids. Per the germline V gene, CDR1 is SGHRS and CDR2 is YFSETQ.

CDR3 amino acids: CASSDSGLDSDEQFF. CDR3 sequence (DNA): TGTGCCAGCAGTGACTCTGGACTAGATAGCGATGAGCAGTTCTTC. The gene calls are TRBV6-4 and TRBJ2-1, with 7 positions matching TRBD2. CDR1 is MRHNA, CDR2 SNTAGT, per germline. CDR3 length equals 15 residues. J lost 8 bases, V lost 0 bases, and 7 bases had no gene match.

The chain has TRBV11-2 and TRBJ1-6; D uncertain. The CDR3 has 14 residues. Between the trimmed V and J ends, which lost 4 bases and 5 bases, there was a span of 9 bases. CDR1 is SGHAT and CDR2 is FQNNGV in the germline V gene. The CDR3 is CASSYDINNSPLHF. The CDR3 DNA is TGTGCCAGCAGCTACGACATTAATAATTCACCCCTCCACTTT.

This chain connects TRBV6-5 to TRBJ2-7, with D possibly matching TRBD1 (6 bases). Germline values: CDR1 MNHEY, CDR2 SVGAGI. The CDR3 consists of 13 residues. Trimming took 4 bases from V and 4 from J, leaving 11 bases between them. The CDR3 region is CASSSGVMYEQYF. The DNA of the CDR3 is TGTGCCAGCAGTTCAGGGGTTATGTACGAGCAGTACTTC.

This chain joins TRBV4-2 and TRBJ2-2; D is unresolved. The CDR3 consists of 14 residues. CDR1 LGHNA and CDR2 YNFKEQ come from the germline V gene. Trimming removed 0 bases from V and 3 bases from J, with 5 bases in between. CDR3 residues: CASSQDSHTGELFF. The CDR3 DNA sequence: TGTGCCAGCAGCCAAGATAGTCACACCGGGGAGCTGTTTTTT.

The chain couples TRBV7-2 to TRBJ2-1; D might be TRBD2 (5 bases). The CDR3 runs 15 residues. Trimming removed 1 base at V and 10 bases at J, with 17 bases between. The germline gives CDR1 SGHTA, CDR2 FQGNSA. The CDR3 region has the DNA TGTGCCAGCAGCTTAGACTCGGTCACCCGGGAAGAGCAGTTCTTC. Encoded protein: CASSLDSVTREEQFF.

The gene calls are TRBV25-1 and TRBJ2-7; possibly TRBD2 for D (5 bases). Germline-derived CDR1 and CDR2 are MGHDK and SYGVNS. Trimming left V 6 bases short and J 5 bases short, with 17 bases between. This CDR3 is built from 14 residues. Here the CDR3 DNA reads TGTGCCAGCAGCCCCGGGAACTGGGGTAACGAGCAGTACTTC. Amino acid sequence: CASSPGNWGNEQYF.

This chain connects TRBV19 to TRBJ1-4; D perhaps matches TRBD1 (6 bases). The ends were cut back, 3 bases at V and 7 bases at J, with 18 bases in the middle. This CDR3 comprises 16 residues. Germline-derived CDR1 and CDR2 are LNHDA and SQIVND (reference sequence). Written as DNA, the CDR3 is TGTGCCAGTAGTATGCAGTCACAGGGATCGGGTGAAAAACTGTTTTTT. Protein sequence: CASSMQSQGSGEKLFF.

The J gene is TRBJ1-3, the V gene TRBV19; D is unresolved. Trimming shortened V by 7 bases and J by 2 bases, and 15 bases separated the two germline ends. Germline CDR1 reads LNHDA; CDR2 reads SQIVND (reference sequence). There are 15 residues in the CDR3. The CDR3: CASTGPNQAGNTIYF. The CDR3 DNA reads TGTGCCAGTACCGGCCCCAATCAGGCTGGAAACACCATATATTTT.

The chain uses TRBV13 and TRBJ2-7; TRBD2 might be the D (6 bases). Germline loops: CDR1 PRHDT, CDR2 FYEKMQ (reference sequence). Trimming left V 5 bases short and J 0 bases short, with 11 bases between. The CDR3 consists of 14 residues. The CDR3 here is CASSLWDFSYEQYF. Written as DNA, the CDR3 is TGTGCCAGCAGCCTCTGGGACTTCTCCTACGAGCAGTACTTC.

DNA of the CDR3: TGTGCCAGCAGCTTAGTCGGGACAGGGGCAGATACGCAGTATTTT. It is translated as CASSLVGTGADTQYF. V usage is TRBV11-2 and J usage is TRBJ2-3, with 10 bases that match TRBD1. Trimming took 1 base from V and 4 from J; bases not matched to a gene: 2. Germline values: CDR1 SGHAT, CDR2 FQNNGV. The CDR3 is made up of 15 amino acids.

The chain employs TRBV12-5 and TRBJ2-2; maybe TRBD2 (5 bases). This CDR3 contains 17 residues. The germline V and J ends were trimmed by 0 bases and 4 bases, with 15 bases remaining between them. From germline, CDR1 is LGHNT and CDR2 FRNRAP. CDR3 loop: CASGLVSYSGRTGELFF. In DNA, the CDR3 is TGTGCTAGTGGTTTGGTAAGCTACAGCGGACGCACCGGGGAGCTGTTTTTT.

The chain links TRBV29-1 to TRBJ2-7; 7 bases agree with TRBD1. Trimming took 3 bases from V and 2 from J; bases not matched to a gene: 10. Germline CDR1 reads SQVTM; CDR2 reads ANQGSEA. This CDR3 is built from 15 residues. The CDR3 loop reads CSVDARQGRPYEQYF. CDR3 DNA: TGCAGCGTTGACGCCCGACAGGGAAGACCCTACGAGCAGTACTTC.

The DNA of the CDR3 is TGTGCCAGCAGCTCCGCCGATCTAGCGGGAGTGCAAGAGACCCAGTACTTC. Its translation: CASSSADLAGVQETQYF. V gene TRBV7-2 combines with J gene TRBJ2-5; TRBD2 matches 10 bases. Germline V gene sequence: CDR1 SGHTA, CDR2 FQGNSA. After removal of 4 bases from V and 2 bases from J, the junction contained 10 bases not matched to a gene. The CDR3 extends over 17 amino acids.

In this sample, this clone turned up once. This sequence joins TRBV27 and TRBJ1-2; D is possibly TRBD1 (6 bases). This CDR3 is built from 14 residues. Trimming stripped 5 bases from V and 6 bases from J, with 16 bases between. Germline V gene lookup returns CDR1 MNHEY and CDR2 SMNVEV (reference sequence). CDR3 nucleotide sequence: TGTGCCAGCAGTCGCACAGGGTTGGAAGATGGCTACACCTTC. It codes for CASSRTGLEDGYTF.

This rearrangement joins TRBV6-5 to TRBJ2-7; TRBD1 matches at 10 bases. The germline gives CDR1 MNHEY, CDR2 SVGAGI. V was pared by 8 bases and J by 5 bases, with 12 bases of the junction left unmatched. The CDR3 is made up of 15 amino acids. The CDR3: CASAIRDRGSHEQYF. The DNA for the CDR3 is TGTGCCAGCGCGATCCGGGACAGGGGATCCCACGAGCAGTACTTC.

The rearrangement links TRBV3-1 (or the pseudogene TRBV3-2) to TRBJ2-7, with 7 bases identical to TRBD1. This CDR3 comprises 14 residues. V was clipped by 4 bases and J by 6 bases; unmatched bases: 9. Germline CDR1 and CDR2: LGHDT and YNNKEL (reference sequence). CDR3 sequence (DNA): TGTGCCAGCAGCCCCGGGACAGCTGCACGCGAGCAGTACTTC. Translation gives CASSPGTAAREQYF.

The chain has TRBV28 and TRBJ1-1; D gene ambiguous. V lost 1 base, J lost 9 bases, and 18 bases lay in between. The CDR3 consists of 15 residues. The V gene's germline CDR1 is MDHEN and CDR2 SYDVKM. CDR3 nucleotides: TGTGCCAGCAGTTTATCCCACGGTGAGTCCCCAAAAGCTTTCTTT. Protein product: CASSLSHGESPKAFF.

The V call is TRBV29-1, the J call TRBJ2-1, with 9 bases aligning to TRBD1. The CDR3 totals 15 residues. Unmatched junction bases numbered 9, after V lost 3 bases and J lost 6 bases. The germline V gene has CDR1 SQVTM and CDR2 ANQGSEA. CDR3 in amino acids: CSVDVTGGFGNEQFF. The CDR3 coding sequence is TGCAGCGTTGATGTGACAGGGGGGTTCGGCAATGAGCAGTTCTTC.